These 10 T cell receptor beta chains originate from one sample sequenced in a study of shared clonotypes between healthy human individuals. Naive-designated CD8 cells lacked CD45RO, were positively enriched for CCR7, and omitted terminally differentiated effector memory CD45RA+ cells. Sequencing used immunoSEQ multiplex PCR; TCRdb keeps in-frame clones, though not all of them. Here the sample spans about 2,200,000 clones, roughly 91% being singletons. Sequenced: naive CD8+ T cells from PBMCs. The receptors originated from a man between 18 and 35 years old in good health. Some clones in this sample may be carry-over from other donors' samples.

The CDR3 DNA reads TGTGCCAGCACCCTAGGCAGTCCCACAGATACGCAGTATTTT. This codes for CASTLGSPTDTQYF. J is TRBJ2-3 and V is TRBV11-2; D not certain. This CDR3 spans 14 amino acids. Deletions cut 7 bases from V and 2 bases from J, with 13 bases between. CDR1 and CDR2 (germline): SGHAT, FQNNGV.

The chain recombines TRBV7-9 with TRBJ2-7, with D unresolved. V was pared by 3 bases and J by 2 bases, with 14 bases between. This CDR3 has 15 amino acids. Germline values: CDR1 SEHNR, CDR2 FQNEAQ (reference sequence). Here the CDR3 reads CASSFSRTTTYEQYF. CDR3 bases: TGTGCCAGCAGCTTCTCTAGAACTACGACCTACGAGCAGTACTTC. Drawing the rest from reference TRBV7-9 and TRBJ2-7, the complete variable domain is DTGVSQNPRHKITKRGQNVTFRCDPISEHNRLYWYRQTLGQGPEFLTYFQNEAQLEKSRLLSDRFSAERPKGSFSTLEIQRTEQGDSAMYLCASSFSRTTTYEQYFGPGTRLTVT.

CDR3 in DNA: TGTGCCTGGAAGGCCAGGAGCTCCTACGAGCAGTACTTC. This gives the protein CAWKARSSYEQYF. The chain joins TRBV30 to TRBJ2-7; the D is unclear. Germline lookup yields CDR1 GTSNPN and CDR2 SVGIG (reference sequence). Between the trimmed V and J ends, which lost 4 bases and 0 bases, there was a span of 10 bases. This CDR3 region has 13 residues.

As regards this clone: Additional DNA sequences in this sample encode the identical CDR3. The chain is built from TRBV5-1 and TRBJ1-1; D uncertain. CDR1 SGHRS and CDR2 YFSETQ come from the germline V gene. The CDR3 covers 11 residues. The V end lost 3 bases, the J end lost 8 bases, and 8 bases lay between the germline ends. CDR3 protein: CASSSRGEAFF. CDR3 nucleotides: TGCGCCAGCAGCTCAAGAGGGGAAGCTTTCTTT.

This chain joins TRBV14 and TRBJ2-1; possible D gene TRBD2, 5 bases. Germline V gene lookup returns CDR1 SGHDN and CDR2 FVKESK. V was clipped by 4 bases and J by 9 bases, with 13 bases between them. The CDR3 consists of 13 residues. This CDR3 is CASSPPPSTEQFF. The CDR3 nucleotides are TGTGCCAGCAGCCCCCCTCCTAGCACTGAGCAGTTCTTC. Full variable domain (outside the CDR3, taken from reference TRBV14 and TRBJ2-1): EAGVTQFPSHSVIEKGQTVTLRCDPISGHDNLYWYRRVMGKEIKFLLHFVKESKQDESGMPNNRFLAERTGGTYSTLKVQPAELEDSGVYFCASSPPPSTEQFFGPGTRLTVL.

The chain uses TRBV7-2 and TRBJ1-4, with a tentative D call TRBD1 (5 bases). Between the trimmed V and J ends, which lost 4 bases and 7 bases, there was a span of 13 bases. Germline CDR1 is SGHTA and CDR2 is FQGNSA. There are 14 residues in the CDR3. The CDR3 DNA reads as TGTGCCAGCAGCTCGGGACTCTTGGCTGAAAAACTGTTTTTT. It yields the protein CASSSGLLAEKLFF. The full variable domain, its missing parts supplied by reference TRBV7-2 and TRBJ1-4, is GAGVSQSPSNKVTEKGKDVELRCDPISGHTALYWYRQSLGQGLEFLIYFQGNSAPDKSGLPSDRFSAERTGGSVSTLTIQRTQQEDSAVYLCASSSGLLAEKLFFGSGTQLSVL.

This sequence joins TRBV7-9 and TRBJ2-7; tentative D call: TRBD1 (6 bases). The CDR3 length is 14 residues. CDR1 and CDR2 (germline): SEHNR, FQNEAQ (reference sequence). Between the trimmed V and J ends, which lost 1 base and 3 bases, there was a span of 10 bases. CDR3 protein: CASSLGTAYYEQYF. The CDR3 DNA follows: TGTGCCAGCAGCTTAGGGACAGCCTACTACGAGCAGTACTTC.

J is TRBJ2-1 and V is TRBV28; 13 bases align to TRBD2. The CDR3 has 17 residues. Unmatched junction bases numbered 7, after V lost 5 bases and J lost 3 bases. CDR1 MDHEN and CDR2 SYDVKM come from the germline V gene. CDR3 sequence (DNA): TGTGCCAGCAGTCAACTAGCGGGAGGGCAGTTCTACAATGAGCAGTTCTTC. This gives the protein CASSQLAGGQFYNEQFF. Together with reference TRBV28 and TRBJ2-1, the CDR3 gives the full variable domain: DVKVTQSSRYLVKRTGEKVFLECVQDMDHENMFWYRQDPGLGLRLIYFSYDVKMKEKGDIPEGYSVSREKKERFSLILESASTNQTSMYLCASSQLAGGQFYNEQFFGPGTRLTVL.

The CDR3 sequence: CASRKSLGIICRYSNQPQHF. DNA for the CDR3: TGTGCCAGCAGGAAATCGCTCGGCATCATTTGTCGGTATAGCAATCAGCCCCAGCATTTT. The chain carries TRBV21-1 and TRBJ1-5. TRBV21-1 is a pseudogene. The CDR3 covers 20 residues.

The V and J genes are TRBV5-4 and TRBJ2-5; D possibly uses TRBD1 or TRBD2 (6 bases each). Trimming removed 4 bases at V and 0 bases at J, with 16 bases between. This CDR3 comprises 16 residues. The germline gives CDR1 SGHNT, CDR2 YYREEE (reference sequence). In DNA form, the CDR3 reads TGTGCCAGCAGCCCAACCGGTGGGGGGCACCAAGAGACCCAGTACTTC. Translating gives CASSPTGGGHQETQYF.